This entry features one T cell receptor (beta chain) sequence. Its specificity is not known. Relative to the germline gene, one junction end is altered; a read error may explain this. This specimen comes from a study of CD8 T cells in ankylosing spondylitis. Molecular-barcoded quantitative 5'-RACE produced these TCR beta libraries. A single record per CDR3 protein comes from TCRdb applying MiXCR to the 5' RACE reads. The sample holds just under 550,000 distinct CDR3 sequences, more than 9.5% seen once. Whole-study findings and limits: Matched synovial fluid from ankylosing spondylitis patients was reported to be enriched for disease-linked clones. Reports of some motif variants in reactive arthritis synovial fluid and blood predate this one. Among TCR beta sequences, a motif of eight highly homologous variants appeared characteristic of ankylosing spondylitis blood. Disease-linked clones proved CD8+ and comparatively uncommon in peripheral blood.

Germline V gives CDR1 SNHLY, CDR2 FYNNEI. This CDR3 comprises 14 residues. The clonotype originates from a male donor with ankylosing spondylitis. This chain connects TRBV2 to TRBJ2-1; the D gene could be TRBD1 or TRBD2 (5 bases each). Sequences were obtained from blood, either unsorted or a sorted T cell fraction (not recorded which). The CDR3 here is CASSDGGGDSEHFF. The DNA of the CDR3 is TGTGCCAGCAGTGACGGAGGAGGAGACAGTGAGCATTTCTTC.